What follows are 19 T cell receptor beta chains derived from one specimen sequenced in a study of blood T cell repertoires in COVID-19. Measured with immunoSEQ multiplex PCR; TCRdb has only the in-frame clones, and not every one. The repertoire holds 210,000 or so clones, with 70% to 90% as singletons. The sequencing input was PBMCs or T cells enriched from blood (not recorded which). These receptors all come from a woman in her forties or fifties in a cohort exposed to, infected with or recovered from COVID-19 (not recorded which).

This rearrangement joins TRBV10-3 to TRBJ1-2, with TRBD1 as a possible D gene (5 bases). Trimming stripped 10 bases from V and 2 bases from J, with 17 bases between. The CDR3 contains 14 residues. The germline V gene encodes CDR1 ENHRY and CDR2 SYGVKD. In DNA form, the CDR3 reads TGTGCCACCGTAAGGACACCCCAAAACTATGGCTACACCTTC. This sequence encodes CATVRTPQNYGYTF.

The chain employs TRBV12-3 or TRBV12-4 and TRBJ1-1; D is undetermined. CDR3 size: 12 residues. The ends were cut back, 5 bases at V and 7 bases at J, with 11 bases in the middle. CDR3 sequence: CASSGSRVEAFF. For the CDR3, the DNA is TGTGCCAGCAGTGGTTCCCGGGTTGAAGCTTTCTTT.

V and J are TRBV7-2 and TRBJ2-7; D ambiguous. Trimming took 4 bases from V and 8 from J, leaving 15 bases between them. This CDR3 spans 13 amino acids. CDR1 SGHTA and CDR2 FQGNSA come from the germline V gene. The DNA for the CDR3 is TGTGCCAGCAGCTCAGGCCTGACCCCTCAGCAGTACTTC. Encoded protein: CASSSGLTPQQYF.

This chain uses TRBV10-3 with TRBJ1-2, with 8 bases fitting TRBD1. V shed 6 bases, J shed 3 bases, and the junction held 3 bases outside the gene matches. Germline CDR1 is ENHRY and CDR2 is SYGVKD. This CDR3 contains 13 residues. CDR3 in amino acids: CAIRAGQDYGYTF. CDR3 sequence (DNA): TGTGCCATCAGAGCGGGACAGGACTATGGCTACACCTTC.

The V gene is TRBV27, the J gene TRBJ2-7; TRBD1 matches 10 bases. The V gene's germline CDR1 is MNHEY and CDR2 SMNVEV (reference sequence). V trimming: 7 bases; J trimming: 5 bases; junction bases outside the gene matches: 5. The CDR3 has 13 residues. The CDR3 region has the DNA TGTGCCAGCATCGGACAGGGGGAAAACGAGCAGTACTTC. Translated, it gives CASIGQGENEQYF.

V and J are TRBV2 and TRBJ2-5; D perhaps matches TRBD2 (5 bases). Germline V CDR1 and CDR2: SNHLY, FYNNEI. Trimming took off 7 bases at V and 5 bases at J, with 20 bases between the two ends. The CDR3 sequence is 15 residues long. CDR3 protein: CASTNRAGRGETQYF. As DNA, the CDR3 is TGTGCCAGCACGAACCGGGCAGGCCGAGGGGAGACCCAGTACTTC. The full variable domain, its missing parts supplied by reference TRBV2 and TRBJ2-5, is EPEVTQTPSHQVTQMGQEVILRCVPISNHLYFYWYRQILGQKVEFLVSFYNNEISEKSEIFDDQFSVERPDGSNFTLKIRSTKLEDSAMYFCASTNRAGRGETQYFGPGTRLLVL.

This clone has only a few counts. The J gene is TRBJ2-1, the V gene TRBV4-3, with 9 positions matching TRBD1. Germline CDR1 and CDR2: LGHNA and YSLEER. Trimming cost V 3 bases and J 5 bases; bases outside gene matches: 5. The CDR3 is 15 residues long. CDR3 nucleotides: TGCGCCAGCAGCCACGCGGGACAGGGTAACAATGAGCAGTTCTTC. Translating gives CASSHAGQGNNEQFF.

V usage is TRBV5-6 and J usage is TRBJ1-2, with 8 nucleotides matching TRBD1. Trimming cost V 3 bases and J 5 bases; bases outside gene matches: 9. Germline V lookup: CDR1 SGHDT, CDR2 YYEEEE. This CDR3 region has 15 residues. CDR3 sequence: CASSSRGTGDYGYTF. Written as DNA, the CDR3 is TGTGCCAGCAGCTCTAGGGGGACAGGCGATTATGGCTACACCTTC.

This sequence joins TRBV18 and TRBJ2-1, with D uncertain. CDR1 KGHSH and CDR2 LQKENI come from the germline V gene. The V end lost 5 bases, the J end lost 0 bases, and 14 bases lay between the germline ends. The CDR3 sequence is 16 residues long. CDR3 sequence reads: CASSNRRISSYNEQFF. DNA of the CDR3: TGTGCCAGCTCAAATCGGCGGATCAGCTCCTACAATGAGCAGTTCTTC.

The chain employs TRBV5-4 and TRBJ1-2; a possible D gene is TRBD1 (5 bases). This CDR3 has 13 residues. Germline CDR1 SGHNT, CDR2 YYREEE (reference sequence). Trimming took 4 bases from V and 6 from J, leaving 13 bases between them. CDR3 residues: CASSEDTAHGYTF. CDR3 nucleotides: TGTGCCAGCAGCGAGGACACAGCCCATGGCTACACCTTC.

The rearrangement joins TRBV3-1 (or the pseudogene TRBV3-2) to TRBJ1-1; TRBD1 is a possible D gene (6 bases). Germline V gene sequence: CDR1 LGHDT, CDR2 YNNKEL (reference sequence). The CDR3 is 15 amino acids. V gave up 0 bases and J gave up 0 bases, with 8 bases separating them. CDR3 in DNA: TGTGCCAGCAGCCAAGAAGGGACAATGAACACTGAAGCTTTCTTT. It is translated as CASSQEGTMNTEAFF.

The rearrangement joins TRBV3-1 (or the pseudogene TRBV3-2) to TRBJ1-1; tentative D call: TRBD1 (5 bases). Germline V gene lookup returns CDR1 LGHDT and CDR2 YNNKEL (reference sequence). Trimming took off 4 bases at V and 2 bases at J, with 8 bases between the two ends. This CDR3 region has 13 residues. The CDR3 DNA sequence: TGTGCCAGCAGCCCCGGACACAACACTGAAGCTTTCTTT. The encoded protein is CASSPGHNTEAFF.

The DNA of the CDR3 is TGCAGCGCCTCCGGGACAGCGAACAGCTACGAGCAGTACTTC. It codes for CSASGTANSYEQYF. This rearrangement joins TRBV29-1 to TRBJ2-7; 7 bases map to TRBD1. Germline V CDR1 and CDR2: SQVTM, ANQGSEA. This CDR3 is built from 14 residues. V shed 7 bases and J 3 bases; nucleotides not matched to a gene: 12.

The chain links TRBV5-1 to TRBJ1-6, with 7 nucleotides matching TRBD1. This CDR3 contains 16 residues. V lost 4 bases to trimming and J lost 7 bases; unmatched junction nucleotides: 11. From germline, CDR1 is SGHRS and CDR2 YFSETQ. The CDR3 protein is CASSVGQVWGNSPLHF. DNA for the CDR3: TGCGCCAGCAGCGTAGGACAGGTTTGGGGCAATTCACCCCTCCACTTT.

This clone was picked up a small number of times. This sequence joins TRBV7-8 and TRBJ1-6; a weak D match, TRBD1 (6 bases). The length of the CDR3 is 13 residues. V lost 5 bases and J 9 bases, leaving 11 bases between the germline ends. The V gene's germline CDR1 is SGHVS and CDR2 FQNEAQ. The CDR3 is CASSNQGRSPLHF. CDR3 nucleotides: TGTGCCAGCAGCAACCAGGGGCGTTCACCCCTCCACTTT.

For this clone: Other DNA sequences within the sample encode an identical CDR3. This chain uses TRBV6-5 with TRBJ1-1; TRBD1 aligns across 12 bases. CDR1 MNHEY and CDR2 SVGAGI come from the germline V gene. The CDR3 runs to 15 residues. Trimming removed 6 bases from V and 4 bases from J; junction bases left unmatched: 6. This CDR3 reads CASRGQGAGTTEAFF. DNA for the CDR3: TGTGCCAGCAGGGGACAGGGGGCCGGGACCACTGAAGCTTTCTTT.

The V and J genes are TRBV7-8 and TRBJ1-2, with D tentatively TRBD1 (5 bases). The CDR3 runs to 13 residues. V was clipped by 5 bases and J by 7 bases, with 14 bases between them. Germline V lookup: CDR1 SGHVS, CDR2 FQNEAQ. The CDR3 bases are TGTGCCAGCAGCCCCGGGACTGTAATTGGCTACACCTTC. Its translation: CASSPGTVIGYTF.

This chain joins TRBV11-1 and TRBJ2-2; a possible D gene is TRBD1 (6 bases). The V gene's germline CDR1 is SGHAT and CDR2 FQDESV (reference sequence). V was cut by 5 bases and J by 1 base, with 11 bases left in between. This CDR3 contains 15 residues. CDR3 in amino acids: CASSDPTGNTGELFF. The CDR3 DNA reads TGTGCCAGCAGCGACCCGACAGGGAACACCGGGGAGCTGTTTTTT.

This clone was counted between two and nine times. The V gene is TRBV5-4, the J gene TRBJ2-1, with TRBD2 matching 9 bases. CDR3 length: 20 residues. The junction had 20 bases not matched to a gene; V was cut back by 0 bases and J by 7 bases. Germline assignment: CDR1 SGHNT and CDR2 YYREEE (reference sequence). DNA for the CDR3: TGTGCCAGCAGCTTGGAATCCGCCCTTTTAGCGGGGGAATCGGGGAATGAGCAGTTCTTC. Translating gives CASSLESALLAGESGNEQFF.